The next 5 T cell receptor beta chains were all read from a single sample in a study of glioma-infiltrating T cells after dendritic cell vaccination. The table came from immunoSEQ multiplex PCR; TCRdb's copy has only in-frame clones and leaves some out. Among about 2,100 clones, just over 75% were seen once, and the ten largest hold roughly 12%. The time point is: after dendritic cell vaccination, including at tumor progression/relapse. Autologous tumor lysate was loaded overnight onto monocyte-derived dendritic cells grown seven days with IL-4 and GM-CSF. The specimen was tumor tissue, collected after dendritic cell vaccination. All receptors come from a human donor with glioblastoma.

The chain combines TRBV11-1 with TRBJ2-2; D is undetermined. The CDR3 contains 17 residues. Trimming pared 2 bases from V and 0 bases from J, leaving 13 bases between. Germline-derived CDR1 and CDR2 are SGHAT and FQDESV (reference sequence). The CDR3 region is CASSLSVMAANTGELFF. The CDR3 DNA reads as TGTGCCAGCAGCTTATCAGTAATGGCCGCGAACACCGGGGAGCTGTTTTTT.

This clone was seen only a few times. This chain connects TRBV30 to TRBJ2-1; 10 positions agree with TRBD2. V gave up 0 bases and J gave up 0 bases; unmatched junction bases: 11. The CDR3 extends over 19 amino acids. The germline V gene has CDR1 GTSNPN and CDR2 SVGIG (reference sequence). The CDR3 here is CAWSVVLAGGLFSYNEQFF. CDR3 in DNA: TGTGCCTGGAGTGTTGTGTTAGCGGGAGGCCTATTCTCCTACAATGAGCAGTTCTTC.

This chain uses TRBV11-2 with TRBJ2-2, with 7 bases aligning to TRBD2. V gave up 1 base and J gave up 4 bases; unmatched junction bases: 6. Germline V gene sequence: CDR1 SGHAT, CDR2 FQNNGV. The CDR3 runs to 16 residues. The CDR3 coding sequence is TGTGCCAGCAGCTTAGTTAGCGGGTCGGGCACCGGGGAGCTGTTTTTT. Translating gives CASSLVSGSGTGELFF.

The chain uses TRBV7-9 and TRBJ2-1; D may be TRBD2 (5 bases). The CDR3 is 15 amino acids. V was clipped by 4 bases and J by 5 bases, with 15 bases between them. Germline V lookup: CDR1 SEHNR, CDR2 FQNEAQ (reference sequence). CDR3 sequence reads: CASSWALAVNNEQFF. In DNA, the CDR3 is TGTGCCAGCAGCTGGGCCCTAGCCGTCAACAATGAGCAGTTCTTC. Together with reference TRBV7-9 and TRBJ2-1, the CDR3 gives the full variable domain: DTGVSQNPRHKITKRGQNVTFRCDPISEHNRLYWYRQTLGQGPEFLTYFQNEAQLEKSRLLSDRFSAERPKGSFSTLEIQRTEQGDSAMYLCASSWALAVNNEQFFGPGTRLTVL.

J is TRBJ2-3 and V is TRBV7-8, with TRBD2 matching 14 bases. The trim removed 5 bases at V and 7 bases at J, leaving 17 bases unmatched. Germline assignment: CDR1 SGHVS and CDR2 FQNEAQ. The CDR3 consists of 19 residues. The CDR3: CASSRTTSGRGTWGHTQYF. In nucleotides, the CDR3 is TGTGCCAGCAGCCGAACGACTAGCGGGAGGGGCACTTGGGGTCATACGCAGTATTTT.